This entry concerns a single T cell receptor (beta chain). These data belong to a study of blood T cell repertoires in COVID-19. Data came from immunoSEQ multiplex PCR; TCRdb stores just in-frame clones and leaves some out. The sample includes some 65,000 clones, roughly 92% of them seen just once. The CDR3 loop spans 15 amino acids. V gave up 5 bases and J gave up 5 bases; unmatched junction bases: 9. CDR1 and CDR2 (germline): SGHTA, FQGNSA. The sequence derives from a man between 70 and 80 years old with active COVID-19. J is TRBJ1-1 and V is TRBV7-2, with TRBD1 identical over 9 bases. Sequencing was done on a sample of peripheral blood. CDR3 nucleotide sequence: TGTGCCAGCAGCATAATGGGACAGGGCGGGACTGAAGCTTTCTTT. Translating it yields CASSIMGQGGTEAFF.